This TCR beta chain was identified during a study of TIL therapy for anti-PD-1-resistant metastatic lung cancer (TCRdb year 2021). Background for the entire study: Tumors were harvested before any PD-1/PD-L1 blockade; patients then received nivolumab, and those progressing received lymphodepletion, expanded TIL infusion and IL-2. Among the enrolled patients, the median age was approximately 54 years (range roughly 38-80), and the median tumor PD-L1 proportion score was more than 5.5%. Most of the cohort had lung adenocarcinoma, several tumors were EGFR-mutant and two were ALK-rearranged, and half of the patients were current or former smokers. Across the cohort, whole-exome sequencing showed a median non-synonymous tumor mutation burden of 1.5 mutations per megabase. T cell receptor beta sequencing of tumor and peripheral blood served to follow clonotypes across the tumor, the expanded TIL product, and serial blood samples.

TCR beta CDR3 regions were amplified from genomic DNA with the immunoSEQ v3 hsTCRB kit using bias-controlled multiplex PCR. The TCR libraries were sequenced on an Illumina NextSeq 500 to approximately 2.1 million read pairs for survey level or about 5-6 million read pairs for deep level. The source study handled its data this way. Clonality was reported by immunoSEQ Analyzer software, which also assigned V, D and J genes and filtered out non-productive sequences. Repertoires were compared by productive Simpson clonality and by the Morisita overlap index of productive TRB rearrangements between infused TIL and blood. For each clone in blood, the absolute clonotype count was estimated by multiplying the lymphocyte count by the CD3+ fraction and by the clone's productive frequency. Held by TCRdb, this immuneACCESS table contains in-frame sequences only and omits some clones. Under half of the omission traces to an unresolved V gene where checked; the cause of the rest is unknown. V, J and clone size are taken as reported in that table, and D and trimming were inferred from the DNA itself. The sample profile shows tens of thousands of clones; under 75% of them were found once. Around 6.3% of the sample lies in the top ten.

The V end gives up 2 bases and the J end 7 bases, leaving 5 bases in the junction not matched to a gene. The CDR3 contains 13 residues, cysteine and phenylalanine counted. The read is trimmed to its CDR3 DNA, 39 bases read in frame from base 1. The germline V gene gives CDR1 as SGHRS and CDR2 as YFSETQ. The time point label here, explained by the study, means: pre-treatment sample, taken before nivolumab and TIL therapy. Adults with stage 4 NSCLC were enrolled from October 2017 to early 2020 in a dual-center phase I trial. Samples were obtained from a single-arm, open-label phase I trial in which tumor-infiltrating lymphocyte therapy with nivolumab was evaluated in advanced non-small cell lung cancer. Blood mononuclear cells from EDTA tubes were isolated by Ficoll gradient, snap-frozen as pellets, and DNA was extracted with a Qiagen mini-prep kit. In its sample, this clone was seen once. No cognate antigen has been identified for it. No base quality information exists; no much larger clone differs at one position.

What the authors observed across the whole study: Because the cohort was highly selected, with more treatment-naive, never-smoker and oncogene-addicted patients than is typical, generalizability is limited. Clonotypes from the infused TIL partially replaced the baseline peripheral repertoire and then declined over months, and persistence showed no apparent association with response. The study protocol defined all tumor marker inferences as exploratory.

The source of this sequence is a person aged 25 to 80 with non-small cell lung cancer. Recombination linked TRBV5-1 to TRBJ2-5, and TRBD2 matches 7 of the central bases. Sequenced here: blood, sampled at baseline. The DNA sequence is as follows: TGCGCCAGCAGCTTCCCAGCGGGGCGGACCCAGTACTTC. The encoded protein is CASSFPAGRTQYF.